Listed below are T cell receptor beta chains from one sample, sequenced in a study of OX40 agonist ivuxolimab in advanced cancers. Here immunoSEQ multiplex PCR was the method, and the copy in TCRdb shows in-frame clones only, minus some. The profile shows under 85,000 clones, more than 70% of them singletons. This sample comprised CD4+ or CD8+ T cells sorted from blood, obtained in a trial of the OX40 agonist ivuxolimab. The receptors were gathered from an adult with an advanced solid tumor such as melanoma, head and neck, liver or kidney cancer. Both conserved end residues are trimmed from each CDR3. A row's size may be missing; if present it is once, few, many or a size class.

CDR3 protein	clone size	V gene
ASSPRPGQGDYGYT	-	TRBV7-2
ASSITSEYGYT	once	TRBV19
ASRSPDRGYQPQH	-	TRBV19
ASSPPPGGGQY	-	TRBV28
ASSLKGSQPQH	-	TRBV27
AISGGGSYNEQF	-	TRBV10-3
SVDPTGKVQETQY	-	TRBV29-1
ASSMGRLAASYEQY	-	TRBV19
ASRGSGDESPLH	-	TRBV19
ASAAGTPVQPQH	-	TRBV2
ASRGGITEAF	-	TRBV6-6
ASSQGFLNSPLH	-	TRBV5-1
ASSQDGQQPQH	-	TRBV4-1
ASSLPSSGGTEAF	-	TRBV5-1
ATRAPGLVNEQY	-	TRBV7-9
ASSFPLAGGPDTQY	-	TRBV5-4
ASSFMGRTNTEAF	once	TRBV5-1
ASSVRRVAGVDEQF	-	TRBV9
ASGLVITDTQY	-	TRBV12-5
ASSHSVTQGTNEKLF	-	TRBV18
ASSNRLEAF	-	TRBV2
ASSVQGSGTEAF	-	TRBV9
ASSEDRGFEKLF	once	TRBV2
ASSPSGASTDTQY	-	TRBV6-6
ASRGLAGSGEF	-	TRBV4-2
AGTGKFGSEQF	-	TRBV30
ASRTGGSTDTQY	-	TRBV28
ASSFDSHNTEAF	-	TRBV11-2
ASNQGNQPQH	-	TRBV19
ASSFYNEQF	-	TRBV11-1
ASTLDRDEETQY	-	TRBV7-9
AHSGGGHYEQY	-	TRBV6-5
ASSPRGAQH	-	TRBV5-1
ASSFEGGAMYEQF	-	TRBV5-8
ASSSGTVRYGYT	few	TRBV5-4
SGTSGRNYNEQF	once	TRBV29-1
ASSPRQGMNTEAF	-	TRBV5-4